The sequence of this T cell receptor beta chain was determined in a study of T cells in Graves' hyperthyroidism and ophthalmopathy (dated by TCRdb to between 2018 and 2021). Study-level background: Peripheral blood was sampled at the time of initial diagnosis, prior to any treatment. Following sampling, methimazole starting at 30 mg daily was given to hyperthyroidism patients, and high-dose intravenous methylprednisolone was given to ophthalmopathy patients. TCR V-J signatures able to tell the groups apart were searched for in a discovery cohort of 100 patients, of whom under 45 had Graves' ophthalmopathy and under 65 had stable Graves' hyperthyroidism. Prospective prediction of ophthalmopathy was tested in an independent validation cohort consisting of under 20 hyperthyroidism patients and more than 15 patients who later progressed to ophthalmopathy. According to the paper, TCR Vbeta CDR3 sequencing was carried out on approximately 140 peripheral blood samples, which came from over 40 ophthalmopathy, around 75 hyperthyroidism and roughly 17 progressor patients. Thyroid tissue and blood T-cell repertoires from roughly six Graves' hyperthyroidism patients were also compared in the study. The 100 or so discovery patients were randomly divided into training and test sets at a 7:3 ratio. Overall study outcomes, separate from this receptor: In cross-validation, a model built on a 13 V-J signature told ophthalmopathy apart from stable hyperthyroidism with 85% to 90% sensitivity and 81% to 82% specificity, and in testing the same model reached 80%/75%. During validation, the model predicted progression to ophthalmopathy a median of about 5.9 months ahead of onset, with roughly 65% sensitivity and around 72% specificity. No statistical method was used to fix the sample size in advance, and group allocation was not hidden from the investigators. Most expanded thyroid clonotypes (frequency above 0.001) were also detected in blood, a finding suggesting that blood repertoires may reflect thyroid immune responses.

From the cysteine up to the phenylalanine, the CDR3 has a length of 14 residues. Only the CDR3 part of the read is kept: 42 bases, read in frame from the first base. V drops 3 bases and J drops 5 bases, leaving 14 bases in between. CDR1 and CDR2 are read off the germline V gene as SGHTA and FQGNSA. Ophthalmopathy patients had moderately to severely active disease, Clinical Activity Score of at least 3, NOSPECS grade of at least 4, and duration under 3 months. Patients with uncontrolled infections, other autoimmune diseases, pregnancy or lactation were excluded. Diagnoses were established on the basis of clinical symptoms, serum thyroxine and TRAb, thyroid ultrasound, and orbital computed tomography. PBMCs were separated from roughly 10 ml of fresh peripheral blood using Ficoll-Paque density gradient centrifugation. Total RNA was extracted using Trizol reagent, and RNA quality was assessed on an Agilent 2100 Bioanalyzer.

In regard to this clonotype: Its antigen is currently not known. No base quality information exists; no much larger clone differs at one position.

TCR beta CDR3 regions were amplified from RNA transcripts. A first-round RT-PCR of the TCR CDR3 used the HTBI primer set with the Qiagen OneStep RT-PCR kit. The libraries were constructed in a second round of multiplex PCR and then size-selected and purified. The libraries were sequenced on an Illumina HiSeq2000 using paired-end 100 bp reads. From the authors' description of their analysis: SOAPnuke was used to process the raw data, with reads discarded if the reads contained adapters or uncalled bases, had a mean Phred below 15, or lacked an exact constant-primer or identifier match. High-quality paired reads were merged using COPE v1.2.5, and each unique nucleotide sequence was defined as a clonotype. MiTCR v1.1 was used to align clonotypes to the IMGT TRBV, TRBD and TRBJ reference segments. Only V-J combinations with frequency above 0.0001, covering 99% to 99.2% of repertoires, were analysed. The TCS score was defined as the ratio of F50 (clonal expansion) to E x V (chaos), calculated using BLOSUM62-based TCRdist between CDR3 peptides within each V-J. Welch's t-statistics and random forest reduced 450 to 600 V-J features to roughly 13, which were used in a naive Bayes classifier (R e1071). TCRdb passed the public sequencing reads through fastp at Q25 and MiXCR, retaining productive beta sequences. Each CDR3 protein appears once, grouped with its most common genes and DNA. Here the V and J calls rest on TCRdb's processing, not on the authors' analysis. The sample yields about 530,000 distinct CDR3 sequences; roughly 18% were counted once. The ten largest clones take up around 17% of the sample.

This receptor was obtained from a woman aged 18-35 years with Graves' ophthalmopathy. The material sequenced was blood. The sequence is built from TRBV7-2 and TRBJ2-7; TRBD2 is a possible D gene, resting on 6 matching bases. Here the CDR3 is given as CASSFPLRDHEQYF. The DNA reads TGTGCCAGCAGCTTCCCGCTGCGGGACCACGAGCAGTACTTC. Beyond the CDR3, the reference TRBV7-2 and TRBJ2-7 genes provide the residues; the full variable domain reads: GAGVSQSPSNKVTEKGKDVELRCDPISGHTALYWYRQSLGQGLEFLIYFQGNSAPDKSGLPSDRFSAERTGGSVSTLTIQRTQQEDSAVYLCASSFPLRDHEQYFGPGTRLTVT.